This T cell receptor (beta chain) was sequenced for a study of blood T cell repertoires in COVID-19. Study-wide context: Nucleic acid was either cDNA or gDNA, and it came from T cells, B-cell-depleted T cells, or PBMCs.

Data came from immunoSEQ multiplex PCR; TCRdb stores just in-frame clones and leaves some out. The sample lists just over 650,000 clones, just under 90% occurring once. Germline lookup yields CDR1 SGHNT and CDR2 YYREEE (reference sequence). V was cut by 4 bases and J by 2 bases, with 9 bases left in between. The CDR3 spans 13 residues. This clone was counted only a few times. The sequenced sample consisted of peripheral blood. The V and J genes are TRBV5-4 and TRBJ1-1; D is undetermined. The TCR was taken from a young woman with acute or convalescent COVID-19. CDR3 loop: CASSLLLNTEAFF. DNA for the CDR3: TGTGCCAGCAGCCTCTTACTTAACACTGAAGCTTTCTTT.